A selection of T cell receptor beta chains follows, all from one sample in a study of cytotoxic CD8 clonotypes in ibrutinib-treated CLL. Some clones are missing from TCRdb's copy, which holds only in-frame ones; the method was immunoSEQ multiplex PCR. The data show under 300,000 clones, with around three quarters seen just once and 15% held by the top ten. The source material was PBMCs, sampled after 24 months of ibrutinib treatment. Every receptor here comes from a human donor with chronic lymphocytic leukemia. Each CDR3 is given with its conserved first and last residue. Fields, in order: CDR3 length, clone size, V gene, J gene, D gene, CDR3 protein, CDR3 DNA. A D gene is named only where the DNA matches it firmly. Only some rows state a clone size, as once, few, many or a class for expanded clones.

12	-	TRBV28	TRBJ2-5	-	CASSPDSRIQYF	TGTGCCAGCAGCCCGGACTCCCGGATCCAGTACTTC
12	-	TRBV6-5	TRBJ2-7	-	CASSYFGGRQYF	TGTGCCAGCAGTTACTTCGGTGGACGGCAGTACTTC
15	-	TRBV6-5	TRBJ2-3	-	CASSYSGERTDTQYF	TGTGCCAGCAGTTACTCGGGGGAGAGGACAGATACGCAGTATTTT
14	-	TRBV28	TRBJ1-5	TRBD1	CASSRRDSHQPQHF	TGTGCCAGCAGTCGTCGGGACAGCCATCAGCCCCAGCATTTT
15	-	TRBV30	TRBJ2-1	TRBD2	CAWSVSGGSYNEQFF	TGTGCCTGGAGTGTTAGCGGGGGCTCCTACAATGAGCAGTTCTTC
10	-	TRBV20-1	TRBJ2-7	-	CSARGTQQYF	TGCAGTGCTAGAGGGACCCAGCAGTACTTC
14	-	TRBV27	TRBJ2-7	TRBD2	CASSPTSGPSEQYF	TGTGCCAGCAGCCCTACTAGCGGGCCAAGCGAGCAGTACTTC
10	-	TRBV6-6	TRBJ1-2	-	CASGRPSYTF	TGTGCCTCGGGGAGGCCCAGCTACACCTTC
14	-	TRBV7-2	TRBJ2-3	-	CASAGALRTDTQYF	TGTGCCAGCGCGGGGGCCTTGAGGACAGATACGCAGTATTTT
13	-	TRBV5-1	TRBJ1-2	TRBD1	CASSSDRDYGYTF	TGCGCCAGCAGCTCGGACAGGGACTATGGCTACACCTTC
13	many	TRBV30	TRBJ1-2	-	CAWKQGIGYGYTF	TGTGCCTGGAAACAGGGTATAGGGTATGGCTACACCTTC
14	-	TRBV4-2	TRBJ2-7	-	CASSPRGRAHEQYF	TGTGCCAGCAGCCCCAGGGGGAGGGCCCACGAGCAGTACTTC
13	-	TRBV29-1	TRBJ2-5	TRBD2	CSVDSGVRETQYF	TGCAGCGTTGACAGCGGGGTCCGGGAGACCCAGTACTTC
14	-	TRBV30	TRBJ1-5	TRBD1	CAMTGKGSNQPQHF	TGTGCCATGACAGGGAAAGGAAGCAATCAGCCCCAGCATTTT
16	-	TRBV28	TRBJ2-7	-	CASSSTRTPRLYEQYF	TGTGCCAGCAGTTCTACTCGGACACCACGTCTATACGAGCAGTACTTC
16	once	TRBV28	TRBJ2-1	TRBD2	CASSPRGGSSYNEQFF	TGTGCCAGCAGTCCCCGGGGCGGGAGCTCCTACAATGAGCAGTTCTTC
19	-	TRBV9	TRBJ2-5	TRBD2	CASSVAGGTSGRREDTQYF	TGTGCCAGCAGCGTAGCTGGCGGGACTAGCGGGAGAAGGGAAGACACCCAGTACTTC
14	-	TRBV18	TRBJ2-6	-	CASSPSEGANVLTF	TGTGCCAGCTCACCCAGCGAAGGGGCCAACGTCCTGACTTTC
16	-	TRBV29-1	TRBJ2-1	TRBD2	CSVRAGGFLSYNEQFF	TGCAGCGTCAGAGCGGGAGGATTTCTCTCCTACAATGAGCAGTTCTTC
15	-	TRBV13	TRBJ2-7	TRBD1	CASSLTGQGGYEQYF	TGTGCCAGCAGCTTAACGGGACAGGGGGGATACGAGCAGTACTTC
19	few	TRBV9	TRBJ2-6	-	CASSVEVDTERSGANVLTF	TGTGCCAGCAGCGTGGAGGTTGACACCGAACGCTCTGGGGCCAACGTCCTGACTTTC
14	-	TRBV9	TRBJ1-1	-	CASSSHPGAEKAFF	TGTGCCAGCAGCTCCCACCCTGGGGCAGAAAAAGCTTTCTTT
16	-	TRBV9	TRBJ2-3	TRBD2	CASSVGTSGSTDTQYF	TGTGCCAGCAGCGTAGGGACTAGCGGCAGCACAGATACGCAGTATTTT
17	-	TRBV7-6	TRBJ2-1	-	CASSLALARPSYNEQFF	TGTGCCAGCAGCTTAGCCCTCGCGCGCCCCTCCTACAATGAGCAGTTCTTC
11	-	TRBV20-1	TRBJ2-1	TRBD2	CSATGGGEQFF	TGCAGTGCCACGGGAGGGGGTGAGCAGTTCTTC
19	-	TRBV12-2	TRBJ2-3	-	CASRPQLGGTTGGTDTQYF	TGTGCAAGTCGCCCCCAGCTAGGTGGCACTACGGGAGGCACAGATACGCAGTATTTT
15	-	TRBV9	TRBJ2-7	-	CASSVGGDPRYEQYF	TGTGCCAGCAGCGTAGGGGGAGACCCCCGTTACGAGCAGTACTTC
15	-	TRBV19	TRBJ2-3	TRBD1	CASSPGAGGPDTQYF	TGTGCCAGTAGTCCTGGGGCAGGGGGCCCAGATACGCAGTATTTT
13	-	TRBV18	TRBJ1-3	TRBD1	CASTGGIGNTIYF	TGTGCCAGCACAGGGGGCATTGGAAACACCATATATTTT
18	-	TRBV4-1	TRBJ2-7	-	CASSHSPSEGRGRDEQYF	TGCGCCAGCAGCCATAGCCCGTCTGAGGGACGGGGCCGGGACGAGCAGTACTTC
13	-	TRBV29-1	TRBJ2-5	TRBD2	CSGKTSGKETQYF	TGCAGCGGCAAGACTAGCGGGAAAGAGACCCAGTACTTC
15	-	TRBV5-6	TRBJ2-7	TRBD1	CASSFGTGVAYEQYF	TGTGCCAGCAGCTTTGGGACAGGGGTCGCCTACGAGCAGTACTTC
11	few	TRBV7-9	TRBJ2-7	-	CASSFFGEQYF	TGTGCCAGCAGCTTCTTTGGCGAGCAGTACTTC
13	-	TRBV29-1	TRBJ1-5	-	CSVEVNSGQPQHF	TGCAGCGTTGAGGTCAACTCGGGTCAGCCCCAGCATTTT
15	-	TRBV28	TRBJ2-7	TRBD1	CASSSGQGPPYEQYF	TGTGCCAGCAGCTCCGGACAGGGGCCACCCTACGAGCAGTACTTC
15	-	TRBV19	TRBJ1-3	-	CASTTESNSGNTIYF	TGTGCCAGTACCACCGAGTCCAACTCTGGAAACACCATATATTTT
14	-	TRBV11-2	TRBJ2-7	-	CASSLGTGSYEQYF	TGTGCCAGCAGCTTAGGGACTGGATCATACGAGCAGTACTTC
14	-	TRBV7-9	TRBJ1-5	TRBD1	CASSLTGGNQPQHF	TGTGCCAGCAGCTTGACAGGGGGCAATCAGCCCCAGCATTTT
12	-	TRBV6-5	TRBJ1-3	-	CASSASGNTIYF	TGTGCCAGCAGTGCCTCTGGAAACACCATATATTTT
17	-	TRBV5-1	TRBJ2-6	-	CASSLLGRASGANVLTF	TGCGCCAGCAGCTTGCTCGGAAGAGCCTCTGGGGCCAACGTCCTGACTTTC
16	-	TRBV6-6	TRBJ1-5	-	CASSYSLGGAEYPQHF	TGTGCCAGCAGTTACTCTTTAGGTGGGGCTGAGTATCCCCAGCATTTT
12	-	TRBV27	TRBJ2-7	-	CASRDTAYEQYF	TGTGCCAGTAGGGACACGGCTTACGAGCAGTACTTC
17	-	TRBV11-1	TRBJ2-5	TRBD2	CASSPEASGIVGETQYF	TGTGCCAGCAGCCCAGAGGCTAGCGGGATTGTGGGGGAGACCCAGTACTTC
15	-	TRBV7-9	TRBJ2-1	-	CASSPTTGTNNEQFF	TGTGCCAGCAGTCCCACCACCGGGACAAATAATGAGCAGTTCTTC
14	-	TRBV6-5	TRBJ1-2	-	CASSYSRDYYGYTF	TGTGCCAGCAGTTACTCTAGGGACTACTATGGCTACACCTTC
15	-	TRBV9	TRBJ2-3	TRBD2	CASSEVGGNTDTQYF	TGTGCCAGCAGCGAAGTCGGGGGGAACACAGATACGCAGTATTTT
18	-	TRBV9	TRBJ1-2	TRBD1	CASSVEEGRGSPPYGYTF	TGTGCCAGCAGCGTAGAGGAAGGCAGGGGGTCCCCCCCCTATGGCTACACCTTC
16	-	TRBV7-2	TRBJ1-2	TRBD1	CASSLGDRESTYGYTF	TGTGCCAGCAGCTTAGGAGACAGGGAGTCTACTTATGGCTACACCTTC
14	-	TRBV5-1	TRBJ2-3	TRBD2	CASSFSGSTDTQYF	TGCGCCAGCAGCTTTAGCGGGAGCACAGATACGCAGTATTTT
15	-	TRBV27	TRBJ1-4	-	CASSPGEGRNEKLFF	TGTGCCAGCAGTCCCGGGGAGGGTCGGAATGAAAAACTGTTTTTT
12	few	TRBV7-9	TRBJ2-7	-	CASGDGTYEQYF	TGTGCCAGCGGGGACGGGACCTACGAGCAGTACTTC
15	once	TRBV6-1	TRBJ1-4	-	CASSVFAGTNEKLFF	TGTGCCAGCAGTGTCTTTGCCGGAACTAATGAAAAACTGTTTTTT